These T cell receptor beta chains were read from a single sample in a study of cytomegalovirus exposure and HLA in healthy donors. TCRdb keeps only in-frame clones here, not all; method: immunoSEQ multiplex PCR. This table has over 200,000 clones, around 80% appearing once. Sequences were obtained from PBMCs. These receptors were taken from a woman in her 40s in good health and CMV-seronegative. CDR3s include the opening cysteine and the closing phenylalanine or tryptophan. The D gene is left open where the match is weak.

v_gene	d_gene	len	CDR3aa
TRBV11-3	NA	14	CASSRTDYSYEQYF
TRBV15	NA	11	CATSRSTELFF
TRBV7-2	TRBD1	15	CASSSPRQGGETQYF
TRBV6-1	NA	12	CASRPDSSSAFF
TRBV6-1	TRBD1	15	CASKMIQGAGETQYF
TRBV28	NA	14	CASRAGGAGYEQYF
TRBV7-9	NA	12	CASSLSSEKLFF
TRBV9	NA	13	CASSVAENSPLHF
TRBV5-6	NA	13	CASSLRGSTEAFF
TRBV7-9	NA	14	CASSSGGSGNTIYF
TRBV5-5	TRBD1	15	CASSLVGQGAHEQYF
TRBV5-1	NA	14	CASSKGQLRDEQFF
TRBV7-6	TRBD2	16	CASSPSGGGTTDTQYF
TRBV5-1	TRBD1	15	CASSLAGQGPLEQYF
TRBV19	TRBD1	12	CASEGQGLNQYF
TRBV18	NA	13	CASSPPLSTGYTF
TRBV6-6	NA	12	CASSYSLDEQFF
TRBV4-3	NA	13	CASSQNQGTEAFF
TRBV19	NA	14	CASSIGQKNQPQHF
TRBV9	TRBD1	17	CASSDGPGQSMNTEAFF
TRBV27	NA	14	CASSLSFTNYEQYF
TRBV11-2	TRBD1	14	CASSDLQGIYEQYF
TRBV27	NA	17	CASSLSPAGAGTYEQYF
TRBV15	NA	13	CATSRDKNTEAFF
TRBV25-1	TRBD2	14	CASRISGGGETQYF
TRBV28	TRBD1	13	CASTGTGNYEQYF
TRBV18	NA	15	CASSPQGQGYQPQHF
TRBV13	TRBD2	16	CASSFGTSGPPDTQYF
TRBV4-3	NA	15	CASSQDPVQAYGYTF
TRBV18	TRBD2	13	CASSPPGGDEQYF
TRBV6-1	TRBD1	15	CASSPSPDRSYEQYF
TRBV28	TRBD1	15	CASSPGTDTDQPQHF
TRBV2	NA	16	CASSVGAGSNTGELFF
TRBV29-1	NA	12	CSVGLVEETQYF
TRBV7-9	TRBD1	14	CASSPPGTGETQYF
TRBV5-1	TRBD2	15	CASSVYSGGPTEQFF
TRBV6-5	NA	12	CASTSRTALQYF
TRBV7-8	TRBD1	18	CASSLAGRWDRIYNEQFF
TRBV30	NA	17	CAWSGGGGSKSYYGYTF
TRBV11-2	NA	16	CASSHLRRGRGFGYTF
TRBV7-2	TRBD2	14	CASSLLSSGGQQFF
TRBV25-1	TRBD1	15	CASSRPGQGRTEAFF
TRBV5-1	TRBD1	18	CASSTGQGASSGANVLTF
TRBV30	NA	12	CAWSHGSGEQYF
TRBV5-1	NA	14	CASSLWSQDYEQYF
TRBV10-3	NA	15	CAISETASGSDTQYF
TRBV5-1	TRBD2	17	CASSLEYGTSNYNEQFF
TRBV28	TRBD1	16	CASSTRQGRSYNEQFF
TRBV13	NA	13	CASSPYRNYGYTF
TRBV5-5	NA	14	CASSPGSIQETQYF
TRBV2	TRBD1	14	CASRATGGSAEAFF
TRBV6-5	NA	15	CASSLLMSPEGGYTF
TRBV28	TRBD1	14	CASTIWTGANEQFF